This TCR beta chain comes out of a study of blood T cell repertoires in COVID-19. The wider study: Acute and convalescent COVID-19 specimens originated in the United States, Italy and Spain. Sources were T cells, B-cell-depleted T cells, or PBMCs; the material itself was cDNA or gDNA.

The germline V gene has CDR1 LGHDT and CDR2 YNNKEL (reference sequence). Trimming at V came to 3 bases and at J to 5 bases, leaving 6 bases not matched to a gene. The CDR3 has 14 residues. As processed by the authors: Estimation of nucleated cell counts was performed using reference gene primer amplification. TCRdb's copy holds only in-frame clones and misses some; the assay was immunoSEQ multiplex PCR. That table gives V, J and clone size, and the DNA gave D and trimming. The data hold tens of thousands of clones, with about 88% observed a single time. The J gene is TRBJ2-5, the V gene TRBV3-1 (or the pseudogene TRBV3-2); TRBD1 agrees at 7 bases. Source material: peripheral blood. This receptor was taken from a woman in her fifties or sixties with active COVID-19. This chain's CDR3 is CASSQTGMTETQYF. The CDR3 nucleotides are TGTGCCAGCAGCCAGACAGGGATGACGGAGACCCAGTACTTC.